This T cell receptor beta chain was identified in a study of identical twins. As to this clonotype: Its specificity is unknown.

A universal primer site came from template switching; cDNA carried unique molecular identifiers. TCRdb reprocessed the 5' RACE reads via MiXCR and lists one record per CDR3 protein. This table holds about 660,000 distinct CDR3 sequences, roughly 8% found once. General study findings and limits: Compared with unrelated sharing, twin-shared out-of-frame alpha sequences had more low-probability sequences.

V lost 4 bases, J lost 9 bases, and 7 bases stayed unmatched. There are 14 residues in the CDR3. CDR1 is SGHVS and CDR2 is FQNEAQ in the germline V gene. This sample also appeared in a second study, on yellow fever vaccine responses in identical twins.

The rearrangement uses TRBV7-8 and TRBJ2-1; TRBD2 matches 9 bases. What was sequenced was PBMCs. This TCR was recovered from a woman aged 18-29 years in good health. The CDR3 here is CASSSRGGAVEQFF. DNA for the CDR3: TGTGCCAGCAGCTCACGCGGGGGGGCGGTTGAGCAGTTCTTC.